This TCR beta chain is drawn from a study of blood T cell repertoires in COVID-19. Assignment of participants to cohorts was predicated upon participant-reported clinical history. Germline CDR1 reads SGHRS; CDR2 reads YFSETQ. The CDR3 loop spans 14 amino acids. The V segment lost 4 bases and the J segment 6 bases; nucleotides outside the gene matches: 5. Sequenced by immunoSEQ multiplex PCR; TCRdb stores in-frame clones only, minus some. This table holds around 400,000 clones, more than 70% found once. The rearrangement uses TRBV5-1 and TRBJ2-1; TRBD1 matches 9 bases. Sequencing was carried out using PBMCs or T cells enriched from blood (not recorded which). The receptor was isolated from a woman younger than 35 who had been exposed to COVID-19. The CDR3 DNA reads TGCGCCAGCAGCCCGGGACAGGGCGTCAATGAGCAGTTCTTC. It codes for CASSPGQGVNEQFF.